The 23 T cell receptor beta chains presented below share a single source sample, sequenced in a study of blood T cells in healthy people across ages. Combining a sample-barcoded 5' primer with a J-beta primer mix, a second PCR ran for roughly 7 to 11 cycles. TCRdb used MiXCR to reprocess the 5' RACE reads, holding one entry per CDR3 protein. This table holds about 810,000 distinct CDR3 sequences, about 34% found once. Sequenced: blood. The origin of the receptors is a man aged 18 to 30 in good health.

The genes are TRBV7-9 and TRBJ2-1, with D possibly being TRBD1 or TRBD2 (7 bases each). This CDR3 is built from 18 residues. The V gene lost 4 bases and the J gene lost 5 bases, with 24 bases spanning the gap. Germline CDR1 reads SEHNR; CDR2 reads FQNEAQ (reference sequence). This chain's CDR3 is CASSSGRGGASQHNEQFF. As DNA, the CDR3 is TGTGCCAGCAGCTCGGGCAGGGGGGGAGCGTCCCAACACAATGAGCAGTTCTTC.

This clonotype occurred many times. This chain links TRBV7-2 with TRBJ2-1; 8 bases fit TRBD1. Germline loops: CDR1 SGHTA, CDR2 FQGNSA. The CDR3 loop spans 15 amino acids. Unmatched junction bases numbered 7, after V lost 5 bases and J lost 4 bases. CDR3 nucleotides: TGTGCCAGCAGCCCGGACAGGGTCATGTACAATGAGCAGTTCTTC. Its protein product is CASSPDRVMYNEQFF.

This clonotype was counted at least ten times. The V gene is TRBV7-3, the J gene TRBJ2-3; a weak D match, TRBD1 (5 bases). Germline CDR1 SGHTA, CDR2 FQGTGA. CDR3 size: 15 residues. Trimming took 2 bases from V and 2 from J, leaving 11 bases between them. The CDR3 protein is CASSLAGFPTDTQYF. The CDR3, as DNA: TGTGCCAGCAGCTTAGCAGGGTTCCCCACAGATACGCAGTATTTT.

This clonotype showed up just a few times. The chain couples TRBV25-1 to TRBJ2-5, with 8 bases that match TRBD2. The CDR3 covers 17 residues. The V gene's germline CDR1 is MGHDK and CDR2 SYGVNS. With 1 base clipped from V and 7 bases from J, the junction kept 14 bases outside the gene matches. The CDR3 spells CASSEFFPGPGGVTQYF. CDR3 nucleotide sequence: TGTGCCAGCAGTGAATTCTTCCCCGGGCCGGGAGGGGTGACCCAGTACTTC.

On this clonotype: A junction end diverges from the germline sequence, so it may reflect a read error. The CDR3 protein is CASSPTAKYGYTF. CDR3 DNA sequence: TGTGCCAGCAGCCCGACTGCTAAATATGGCTACACCTTC. This chain joins TRBV6-5 and TRBJ1-2; D not certain. CDR1 and CDR2 from the germline V gene are MNHEY and SVGAGI. The CDR3 is 13 amino acids.

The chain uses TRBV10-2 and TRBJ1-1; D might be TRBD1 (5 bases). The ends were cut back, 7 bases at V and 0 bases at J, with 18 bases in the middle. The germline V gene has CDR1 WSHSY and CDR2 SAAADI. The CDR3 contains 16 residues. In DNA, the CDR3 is TGCGCCAGCAATCCAAATACGGGGGGTTTGAACACTGAAGCTTTCTTT. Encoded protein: CASNPNTGGLNTEAFF.

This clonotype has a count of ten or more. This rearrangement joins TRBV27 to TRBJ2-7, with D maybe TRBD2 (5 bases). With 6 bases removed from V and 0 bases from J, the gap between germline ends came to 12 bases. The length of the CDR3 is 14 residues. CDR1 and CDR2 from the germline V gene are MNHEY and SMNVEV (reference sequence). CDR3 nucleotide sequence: TGTGCCAGCAGGCAAACTAGGAGCTCCTACGAGCAGTACTTC. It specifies CASRQTRSSYEQYF.

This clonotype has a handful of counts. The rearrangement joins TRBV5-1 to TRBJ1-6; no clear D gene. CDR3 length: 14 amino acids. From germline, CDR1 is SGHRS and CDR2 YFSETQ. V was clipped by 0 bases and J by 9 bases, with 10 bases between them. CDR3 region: CASSLETVTSPLHF. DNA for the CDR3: TGCGCCAGCAGCTTGGAGACGGTCACTTCACCCCTCCACTTT. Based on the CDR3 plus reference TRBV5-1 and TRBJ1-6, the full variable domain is KAGVTQTPRYLIKTRGQQVTLSCSPISGHRSVSWYQQTPGQGLQFLFEYFSETQRNKGNFPGRFSGRQFSNSRSEMNVSTLELGDSALYLCASSLETVTSPLHFGNGTRLTVT.

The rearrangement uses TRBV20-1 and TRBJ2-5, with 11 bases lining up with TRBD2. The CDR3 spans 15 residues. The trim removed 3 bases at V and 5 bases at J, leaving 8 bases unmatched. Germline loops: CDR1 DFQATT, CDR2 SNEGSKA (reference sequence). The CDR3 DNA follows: TGCAGTGCTAGTCGTAGCGGGGGGGCCGGTGAGACCCAGTACTTC. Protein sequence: CSASRSGGAGETQYF.

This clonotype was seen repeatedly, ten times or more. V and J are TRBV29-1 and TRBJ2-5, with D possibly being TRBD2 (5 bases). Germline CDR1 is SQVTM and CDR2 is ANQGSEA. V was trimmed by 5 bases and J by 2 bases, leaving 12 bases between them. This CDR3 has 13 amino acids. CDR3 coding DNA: TGCAGCGTTCGAGGGTCCTCTCAAGAGACCCAGTACTTC. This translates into CSVRGSSQETQYF.

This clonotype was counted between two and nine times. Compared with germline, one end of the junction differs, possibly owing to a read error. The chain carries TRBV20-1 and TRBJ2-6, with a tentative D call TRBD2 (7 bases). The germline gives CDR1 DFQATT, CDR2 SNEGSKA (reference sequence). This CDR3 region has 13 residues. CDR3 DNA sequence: TGCAGTGCCCTAACGGCGGGGGCCGACGTCCTGACTTTC. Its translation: CSALTAGADVLTF.

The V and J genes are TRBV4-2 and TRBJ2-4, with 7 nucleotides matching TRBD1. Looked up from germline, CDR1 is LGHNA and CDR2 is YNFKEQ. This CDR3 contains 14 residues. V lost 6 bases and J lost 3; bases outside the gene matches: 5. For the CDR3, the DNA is TGTGCCAGCAGTCACCGACAGGGCAAAAACATTCAGTACTTC. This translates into CASSHRQGKNIQYF.

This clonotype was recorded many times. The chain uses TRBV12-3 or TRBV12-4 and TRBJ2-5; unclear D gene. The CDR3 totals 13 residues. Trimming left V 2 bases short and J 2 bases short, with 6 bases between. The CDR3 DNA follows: TGTGCCAGCAGTTTATATGCACAAGAGACCCAGTACTTC. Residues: CASSLYAQETQYF.

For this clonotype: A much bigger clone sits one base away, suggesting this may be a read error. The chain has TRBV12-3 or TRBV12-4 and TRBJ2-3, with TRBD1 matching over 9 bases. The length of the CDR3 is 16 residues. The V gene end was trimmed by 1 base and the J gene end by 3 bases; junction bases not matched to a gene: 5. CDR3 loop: CASSLGDRVPTDTQYF. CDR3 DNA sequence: TGTGCCAGCAGTTTAGGGGACAGGGTCCCAACAGATACGCAGTATTTT.

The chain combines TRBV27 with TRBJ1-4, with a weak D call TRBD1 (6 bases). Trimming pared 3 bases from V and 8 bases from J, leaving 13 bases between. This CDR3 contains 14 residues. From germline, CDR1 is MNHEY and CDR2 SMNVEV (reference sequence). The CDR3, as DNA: TGTGCCAGCAGTTTTGGGGGCCTCAGCGAAAAACTGTTTTTT. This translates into CASSFGGLSEKLFF. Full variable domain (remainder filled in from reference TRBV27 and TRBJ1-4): EAQVTQNPRYLITVTGKKLTVTCSQNMNHEYMSWYRQDPGLGLRQIYYSMNVEVTDKGDVPEGYKVSRKEKRNFPLILESPSPNQTSLYFCASSFGGLSEKLFFGSGTQLSVL.

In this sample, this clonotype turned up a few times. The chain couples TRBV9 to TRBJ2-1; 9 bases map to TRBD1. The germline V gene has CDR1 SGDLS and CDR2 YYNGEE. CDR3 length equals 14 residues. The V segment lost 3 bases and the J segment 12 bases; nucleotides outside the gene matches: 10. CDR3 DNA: TGTGCCAGCAGCGATGGGACAGGGATGACGCGGCAGTTCTTC. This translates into CASSDGTGMTRQFF.

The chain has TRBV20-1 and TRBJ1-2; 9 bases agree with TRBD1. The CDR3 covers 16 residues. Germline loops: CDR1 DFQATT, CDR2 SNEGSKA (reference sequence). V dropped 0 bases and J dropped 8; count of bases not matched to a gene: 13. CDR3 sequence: CSARDPISGTGKGYTF. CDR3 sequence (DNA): TGCAGTGCTAGAGATCCCATATCCGGGACAGGGAAAGGCTACACCTTC.

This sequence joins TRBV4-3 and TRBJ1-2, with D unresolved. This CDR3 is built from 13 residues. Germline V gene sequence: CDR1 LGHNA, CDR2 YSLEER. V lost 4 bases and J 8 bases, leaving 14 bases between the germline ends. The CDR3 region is CASSRFRIAGYTF. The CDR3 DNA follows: TGCGCCAGCAGCCGCTTTAGAATCGCGGGCTACACCTTC.

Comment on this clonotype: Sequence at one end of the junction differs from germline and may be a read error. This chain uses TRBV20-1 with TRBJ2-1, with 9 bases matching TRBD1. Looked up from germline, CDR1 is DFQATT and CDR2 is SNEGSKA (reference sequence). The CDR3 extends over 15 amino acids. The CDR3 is CGARLYGTGQYEQFF. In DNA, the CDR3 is TGCGGTGCTAGACTCTATGGGACAGGGCAGTATGAGCAGTTCTTC.

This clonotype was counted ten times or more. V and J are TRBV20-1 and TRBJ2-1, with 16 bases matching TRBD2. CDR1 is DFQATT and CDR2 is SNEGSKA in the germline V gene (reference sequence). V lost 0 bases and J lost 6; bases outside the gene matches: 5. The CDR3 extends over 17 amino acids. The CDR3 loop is CSARDWGLAGGRNEQFF. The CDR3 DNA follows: TGCAGTGCTAGAGATTGGGGACTAGCGGGGGGGCGCAATGAGCAGTTCTTC.

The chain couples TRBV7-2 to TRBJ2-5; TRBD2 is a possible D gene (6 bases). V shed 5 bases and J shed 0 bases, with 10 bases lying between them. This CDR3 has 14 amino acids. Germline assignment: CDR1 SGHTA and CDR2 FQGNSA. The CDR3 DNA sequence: TGTGCCAGCAGCGCGGACTACAACCAAGAGACCCAGTACTTC. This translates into CASSADYNQETQYF.

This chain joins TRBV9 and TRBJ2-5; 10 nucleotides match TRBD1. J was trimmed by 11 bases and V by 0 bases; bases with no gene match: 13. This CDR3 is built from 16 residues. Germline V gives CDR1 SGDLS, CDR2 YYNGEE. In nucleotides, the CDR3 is TGTGCCAGCAGCGTAGAGGACAGGGGGTCAGGAAATGAGCAGTACTTC. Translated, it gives CASSVEDRGSGNEQYF.

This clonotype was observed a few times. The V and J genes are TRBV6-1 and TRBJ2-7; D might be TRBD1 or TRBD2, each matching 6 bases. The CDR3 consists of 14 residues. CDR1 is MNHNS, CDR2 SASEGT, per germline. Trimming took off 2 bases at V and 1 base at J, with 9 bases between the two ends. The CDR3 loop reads CASSELGGSYEQYF. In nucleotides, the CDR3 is TGTGCCAGCAGTGAATTAGGGGGGTCCTACGAGCAGTACTTC.